This T cell receptor (beta chain) was captured by sequencing in a study of Tregs in tolerant kidney transplant recipients. General study findings and limits: Nucleotide sequences could not be compared across some patients' samples due to primer changes. In tolerant patients, donor-specific Tregs outgrew total Tregs, suggesting antigen-driven expansion.

The nonmyeloablative bone marrow transplants came from related graft donors, with transient mixed chimerism. TCRdb keeps only in-frame clones here, not all; method: immunoSEQ multiplex PCR. The data hold 95,000 or so clones, with 93% observed a single time. As concerns this clone: Its antigen is not identified.

This sample comprised CD4+ T cells from blood (PBMCs), obtained 12 months after the transplant. This receptor was identified in a human patient who received a combined kidney and bone marrow transplant. Some T cells may be supplied by the graft donor.

As DNA, the CDR3 is TGTGCCAGCTCACACCAGTACCCACAGGGGTGGGGGCGTTCCGGGGAGCTGTTTTTT. Protein product: CASSHQYPQGWGRSGELFF. The chain employs TRBV18 and TRBJ2-2, with 7 bases aligning to TRBD1. The CDR3 extends over 19 amino acids. The V and J ends lost 4 bases and 6 bases, in that order; junction bases with no gene match: 20. Germline CDR1 is KGHSH and CDR2 is LQKENI.